A single sample gave rise to the 27 T cell receptor beta chains below, sequenced in a study of blood T cell repertoires in COVID-19. TCRdb keeps only in-frame clones here, not all; method: immunoSEQ multiplex PCR. The table has approximately 120,000 clones, roughly 89% seen once. The sample consisted of peripheral blood. The source is a human donor with acute or convalescent COVID-19. The donor label of this sample is uncertain.

V and J are TRBV18 and TRBJ1-4, with a possible D match to TRBD1 (6 bases). This CDR3 has 17 residues. V was cut by 3 bases and J by 0 bases, with 14 bases left in between. Germline V gene data show CDR1 as KGHSH and CDR2 as LQKENI. CDR3 coding DNA: TGTGCCAGCTCACCTGATACAGGGACACCAACTAATGAAAAACTGTTTTTT. This gives the protein CASSPDTGTPTNEKLFF.

The chain recombines TRBV5-1 with TRBJ2-7; 7 nucleotides line up with TRBD2. The V gene's germline CDR1 is SGHRS and CDR2 YFSETQ. The junction had 5 bases not matched to a gene; V was cut back by 0 bases and J by 5 bases. This CDR3 has 14 amino acids. Written as DNA, the CDR3 is TGCGCCAGCAGCTTGGGCGGGAGTGGGAACGAGCAGTACTTC. Protein: CASSLGGSGNEQYF.

The rearrangement joins TRBV19 to TRBJ2-7; 16 positions match TRBD2. From germline, CDR1 is LNHDA and CDR2 SQIVND (reference sequence). The trim removed 8 bases at V and 6 bases at J, leaving 7 bases unmatched. There are 15 residues in the CDR3. The CDR3 nucleotides read TGTGCCAGTCAAGACGGGACTAGCGGGAGGGGCGAGCAGTACTTC. Amino acids: CASQDGTSGRGEQYF.

The chain combines TRBV6-2 or TRBV6-3 with TRBJ2-1; D might be TRBD2 (6 bases). The germline V gene has CDR1 MNHEY and CDR2 SVGEGT. V was clipped by 5 bases and J by 7 bases, with 12 bases between them. CDR3 length equals 13 residues. The CDR3 nucleotides read TGTGCCAGCAGTACCCGACTAGGGAATGAGCAGTTCTTC. This sequence encodes CASSTRLGNEQFF.

The V gene is TRBV4-3, the J gene TRBJ1-2; maybe TRBD1 (5 bases). CDR3 length equals 15 residues. Germline V gives CDR1 LGHNA, CDR2 YSLEER. With 0 bases removed from V and 4 bases from J, the gap between germline ends came to 12 bases. CDR3 sequence (DNA): TGCGCCAGCAGCCAAGAAGGGTTAAGGGGCTATGGCTACACCTTC. Protein sequence: CASSQEGLRGYGYTF.

The chain uses TRBV18 and TRBJ1-1, with no clear D. Between the trimmed V and J ends, which lost 2 bases and 7 bases, there was a span of 17 bases. The germline CDR1 and CDR2 sequences are KGHSH and LQKENI. The CDR3 has 15 amino acids. The CDR3 sequence is CASSPGSLSPIEAFF. As DNA, the CDR3 is TGTGCCAGCTCACCAGGGAGCCTAAGTCCAATTGAAGCTTTCTTT. The variable domain in full, completed from reference TRBV18 and TRBJ1-1, reads NAGVMQNPRHLVRRRGQEARLRCSPMKGHSHVYWYRQLPEEGLKFMVYLQKENIIDESGMPKERFSAEFPKEGPSILRIQQVVRGDSAAYFCASSPGSLSPIEAFFGQGTRLTVV.

J is TRBJ2-1 and V is TRBV7-6; 9 bases are a match to TRBD1. V trimming: 4 bases; J trimming: 5 bases; junction bases outside the gene matches: 9. Germline V lookup: CDR1 SGHVS, CDR2 FNYEAQ. The CDR3 is 16 residues long. The chain's CDR3 is CASSSQMDRGDNEQFF. The CDR3, as DNA: TGTGCCAGCAGCTCTCAGATGGACAGGGGTGACAATGAGCAGTTCTTC.

Worth noting for this clone: The junction shows a germline mismatch at one end, possibly a read error. CDR3 nucleotides: TGTGCCAGCAGCCAAGAGCCCGGGAACGCTGAAGCTTTCTTT. Translation: CASSQEPGNAEAFF. The V gene is TRBV3-1 (or the pseudogene TRBV3-2), the J gene TRBJ1-1; D is uncertain. The germline gives CDR1 LGHDT, CDR2 YNNKEL (reference sequence). The CDR3 extends over 14 amino acids.

The V call is TRBV6-5, the J call TRBJ1-2, with TRBD1 matching over 8 bases. Germline values: CDR1 MNHEY, CDR2 SVGAGI. V lost 5 bases and J lost 5; bases outside the gene matches: 7. The CDR3 spans 14 residues. The CDR3 loop reads CASSLQDRGYGYTF. The CDR3 nucleotides read TGTGCCAGCAGTCTCCAAGACAGGGGTTATGGCTACACCTTC.

The chain employs TRBV7-9 and TRBJ1-1; 9 positions agree with TRBD1. J gave up 4 bases and V 0 bases, and 0 bases lay outside the gene matches. CDR1 is SEHNR, CDR2 FQNEAQ, per germline (reference sequence). This CDR3 spans 14 amino acids. The CDR3 DNA reads TGTGCCAGCAGCTTAGCGGGACAGGGCACTGAAGCTTTCTTT. Its translation is CASSLAGQGTEAFF.

V and J are TRBV11-2 and TRBJ2-7; 9 nucleotides match TRBD2. This CDR3 has 16 amino acids. Germline CDR1 reads SGHAT; CDR2 reads FQNNGV. Germline trimming cut 3 bases from V and 5 bases from J; bases unmatched to any gene: 11. CDR3 sequence reads: CASSFLRRPSGNEQYF. CDR3 sequence (DNA): TGTGCCAGCAGCTTCCTTCGGCGCCCTAGCGGGAACGAGCAGTACTTC.

This chain joins TRBV18 and TRBJ2-5, with unresolved D. V was trimmed by 1 base and J by 3 bases, leaving 9 bases between them. CDR3 length: 14 residues. The germline V gene encodes CDR1 KGHSH and CDR2 LQKENI. This chain's CDR3 is CASSPQAGEETQYF. The CDR3 DNA sequence: TGTGCCAGCTCACCACAGGCAGGCGAAGAGACCCAGTACTTC.

In this sample, this clone turned up once. The chain combines TRBV12-3 or TRBV12-4 with TRBJ1-1, with D possibly being TRBD1 (6 bases). This CDR3 has 13 amino acids. Trimming removed 8 bases from V and 4 bases from J, with 14 bases in between. CDR3 DNA: TGTGCCAGCCAGACACAGGGCGGCACTGAAGCTTTCTTT. Translating it yields CASQTQGGTEAFF.

The V and J genes are TRBV10-3 and TRBJ2-7; 9 bases match TRBD1. CDR1 is ENHRY and CDR2 is SYGVKD in the germline V gene. J gave up 0 bases and V 4 bases, and 7 bases lay outside the gene matches. The CDR3 runs 16 residues. DNA for the CDR3: TGTGCCATCAGTGCAGACCCACAGGGGGCCTCCTACGAGCAGTACTTC. Encoded protein: CAISADPQGASYEQYF.

The chain links TRBV6-5 to TRBJ1-2; D gene ambiguous. Trimming stripped 6 bases from V and 7 bases from J, with 15 bases between. CDR3 length equals 13 residues. In germline, CDR1 is MNHEY, CDR2 SVGAGI. CDR3 coding DNA: TGTGCCAGCAGGTATGGGCCGGGGAGTGGCTACACCTTC. Its protein product is CASRYGPGSGYTF.

This clone was counted once. This chain links TRBV5-8 with TRBJ2-7, with 9 bases fitting TRBD1. With 6 bases clipped from V and 7 bases from J, the junction kept 11 bases outside the gene matches. This CDR3 contains 14 residues. Germline loops: CDR1 SGHTS, CDR2 YDEGEE. The CDR3 region is CASKLNRGPQEQYF. CDR3 bases: TGTGCCAGCAAACTTAACAGGGGGCCCCAGGAGCAGTACTTC.

The chain employs TRBV30 and TRBJ2-7; D is perhaps TRBD2 (6 bases). The CDR3 is 15 residues long. With 4 bases removed from V and 7 bases from J, the gap between germline ends came to 23 bases. From germline, CDR1 is GTSNPN and CDR2 SVGIG (reference sequence). CDR3 DNA sequence: TGTGCCTGGACCCTAGGAGGGGTGCCCTACGGTGAGCAGTACTTC. Protein sequence: CAWTLGGVPYGEQYF.

The V gene is TRBV7-3, the J gene TRBJ2-1; the match to TRBD2 covers 10 bases. There are 16 residues in the CDR3. V was pared by 1 base and J by 9 bases, with 9 bases of the junction left unmatched. Per the germline V gene, CDR1 is SGHTA and CDR2 is FQGTGA. The CDR3: CASSLSRLAGAGEQFF. CDR3 nucleotide sequence: TGTGCCAGCAGCTTAAGCCGCCTAGCGGGGGCGGGTGAGCAGTTCTTC.

The chain carries TRBV7-2 and TRBJ2-5, with a possible D match to TRBD1 (7 bases). The CDR3 has 15 amino acids. The V end lost 5 bases, the J end lost 4 bases, and 17 bases lay between the germline ends. The germline gives CDR1 SGHTA, CDR2 FQGNSA. In DNA form, the CDR3 reads TGTGCCAGCAGCCCGCAGGGGGGATTGGGAGAGACCCAGTACTTC. Translation gives CASSPQGGLGETQYF.

The genes are TRBV7-9 and TRBJ2-1; 14 bases align to TRBD2. CDR3 length equals 15 residues. Germline V gives CDR1 SEHNR, CDR2 FQNEAQ (reference sequence). Trimming removed 5 bases from V and 3 bases from J; junction bases left unmatched: 0. The CDR3 region is CASSGLAGGYNEQFF. CDR3 sequence (DNA): TGTGCCAGCAGCGGACTAGCGGGGGGCTACAATGAGCAGTTCTTC.

The CDR3 reads CASSYSVASSYEQYF. Written as DNA, the CDR3 is TGTGCCAGCAGTTACTCGGTCGCTAGCAGCTACGAGCAGTACTTC. The rearrangement joins TRBV6-5 to TRBJ2-7; D is possibly TRBD2 (5 bases). This CDR3 spans 15 amino acids. Per the germline V gene, CDR1 is MNHEY and CDR2 is SVGAGI. V gave up 0 bases and J gave up 3 bases, with 12 bases separating them.

The chain joins TRBV4-3 to TRBJ2-7; D remains ambiguous. CDR3 length: 15 residues. CDR1 LGHNA and CDR2 YSLEER come from the germline V gene. V was trimmed by 1 base and J by 0 bases, leaving 10 bases between them. The CDR3 DNA reads TGCGCCAGCAGCCAAGTGGCCAGTACCTCCTACGAGCAGTACTTC. Protein: CASSQVASTSYEQYF.

The DNA of the CDR3 is TGTGCCAGCAGCTACAGGGGACTCCGGGAGACCCAGTACTTC. Protein product: CASSYRGLRETQYF. The chain uses TRBV5-4 and TRBJ2-5, with D perhaps TRBD1 (7 bases). Germline V lookup: CDR1 SGHNT, CDR2 YYREEE (reference sequence). CDR3 length: 14 amino acids. V was cut by 3 bases and J by 5 bases, with 14 bases left in between.

The chain joins TRBV28 to TRBJ1-3; D is unresolved. Trimming cost V 6 bases and J 0 bases, with 12 bases left between them. Germline V lookup: CDR1 MDHEN, CDR2 SYDVKM. This CDR3 spans 15 amino acids. In DNA, the CDR3 is TGTGCCAGCAGCCCAGGTTTGTTCTCTGGAAACACCATATATTTT. Encoded protein: CASSPGLFSGNTIYF.

This clone was detected a few times. The chain couples TRBV30 to TRBJ1-2; a weak D match, TRBD1 (6 bases). The germline CDR1 and CDR2 sequences are GTSNPN and SVGIG (reference sequence). The V gene lost 3 bases and the J gene lost 2 bases, with 10 bases spanning the gap. This CDR3 spans 13 amino acids. The CDR3 sequence is CAWSRGDNYGYTF. CDR3 nucleotide sequence: TGTGCCTGGAGCAGGGGCGACAACTATGGCTACACCTTC.

The chain employs TRBV25-1 and TRBJ2-2; 9 bases align to TRBD1. Germline-derived CDR1 and CDR2 are MGHDK and SYGVNS. The length of the CDR3 is 16 residues. Trimming cost V 1 base and J 4 bases; bases outside gene matches: 4. The CDR3 spells CASSEWRTGVTGELFF. The DNA for the CDR3 is TGTGCCAGCAGTGAATGGAGGACAGGGGTCACCGGGGAGCTGTTTTTT.

This chain connects TRBV7-2 to TRBJ1-3, with D maybe TRBD1 (5 bases). Germline lookup yields CDR1 SGHTA and CDR2 FQGNSA. Trimming removed 1 base at V and 2 bases at J, with 12 bases between. The CDR3 is made up of 16 amino acids. The CDR3 DNA reads as TGTGCCAGCAGCTTAGACTCGGGGGTGGCTGGAAACACCATATATTTT. Translated, it gives CASSLDSGVAGNTIYF.